These T cell receptor beta chains were read from a single sample in a study of metastatic and nonmetastatic thyroid tumors. TCRdb reanalyzed the PCR reads via MiXCR. The sample shows approximately 35,000 clones, 15% to 20% of them seen only once. Sequencing input: blood. These receptors came from a male donor with papillary thyroid cancer or a benign thyroid nodule (not recorded which). Some clones in this sample may be carry-over from other donors' samples. The CDR3 runs from the conserved cysteine through the conserved F or W. The D gene is left open where the match is weak. The size entry is marked missing in some rows and otherwise reads once, few, many or a size class.

DNA,CDR3,size,D,V,J,length
TGTGCCAGCAGCTTAAGGGCAGGGAGCCAGACCCAGTACTTC,CASSLRAGSQTQYF,many,.,TRBV11-2,TRBJ2-5,14
TGTGCCACCAGCAGAAACCCGGTGGCTGGAAACACCATATATTTT,CATSRNPVAGNTIYF,few,.,TRBV15,TRBJ1-3,15
TGTGCCAGCAGTTCCTCCGGGACAGGGGGCCATTCGTATCAGCCCCAGCATTTT,CASSSSGTGGHSYQPQHF,many,TRBD1,TRBV27,TRBJ1-5,18
TGCGCCAGCAGCCAAGACAGGGGGATCCAATATGATCAGCTCTTC,CASSQDRGIQYDQLF,.,TRBD1,TRBV4-3,TRBJ2-1,15
TGTGCCAGCAGGTCTAGCGGAAACAATGAGCGGTTCTTC,CASRSSGNNERFF,few,TRBD2,TRBV27,TRBJ2-1,13
TGTGCCAGACAGAATGGTTTACGGACAGGGACCAATCAGCCCCAGCATTTT,CARQNGLRTGTNQPQHF,few,TRBD1,TRBV6-2/TRBV6-3,TRBJ1-5,17
TGTGCCAGCAGTCCCACTAGGTATGATACGCAGTATTTT,CASSPTRYDTQYF,medium-sized,.,TRBV6-1,TRBJ2-3,13
TGTGCCAGCAGCCCCGGACAGGGGGGAGGTCAGCCCCAGCATTTT,CASSPGQGGGQPQHF,few,TRBD1,TRBV6-1,TRBJ1-5,15
TGTGCCAGCAGTTTGGTGCGGACACTCTCCTACGAGCAGTACTTC,CASSLVRTLSYEQYF,medium-sized,.,TRBV28,TRBJ2-7,15
TGCAGTGCTAGAGATGGCCCGGGGCGGGATAAGTACTACAATGAGCAGTTCTTC,CSARDGPGRDKYYNEQFF,many,.,TRBV20-1,TRBJ2-1,18
TGTGCCAGCACCCACCCGCGGGGGGCCCTACGGTTC,CASTHPRGALRF,.,TRBD2,TRBV28,TRBJ2-7,12
TGTGCCAGCAGCTTGTTCCCAGACCGGGAGCAGTTCTTC,CASSLFPDREQFF,many,.,TRBV5-6,TRBJ2-1,13
TGTGCCAGCCGAACCGGGACTAGCGGGAGGGCCGTCACAGATACGCAGTATTTT,CASRTGTSGRAVTDTQYF,many,TRBD2,TRBV27,TRBJ2-3,18
TGTGCCAGCAGCCAAGATTTTAAACAGAACACTGAAGCTTTCTTT,CASSQDFKQNTEAFF,many,.,TRBV3-1,TRBJ1-1,15
TGTGCCAGCAGGGGGACAGGGGGCGGCGGGGAGCTGTTTTTT,CASRGTGGGGELFF,many,TRBD1,TRBV6-1,TRBJ2-2,14
TGTGCCAGTAGTTCCCAGCGCAATCAGCCCCAGCATTTT,CASSSQRNQPQHF,many,.,TRBV19,TRBJ1-5,13
TGTGCCAGCAGTCCAAAGACTAGCGGGAGGAGCCACAATGAGCAGTTCTTC,CASSPKTSGRSHNEQFF,many,TRBD2,TRBV12-3/TRBV12-4,TRBJ2-1,17
TGCGCCAGCAGCCTCCTTCAAGAGACCCAGTACTTC,CASSLLQETQYF,.,.,TRBV5-1,TRBJ2-5,12
TGTGCCAGCAGAGGGGGACACACGAACACTGAAGCTTTCTTT,CASRGGHTNTEAFF,many,.,TRBV28,TRBJ1-1,14
TGTGCCACCAGTGAACGGATCAATTCACCCCTCCACTTT,CATSERINSPLHF,many,.,TRBV24-1,TRBJ1-6,13
TGCAGTGCTTCTAGCGGAGACCCCTACGAGCAGTACTTC,CSASSGDPYEQYF,many,TRBD2,TRBV20-1,TRBJ2-7,13
TGTGCCAGCAGCTTAGGTCCAGGTCTCCGAGTCAACGAGCAGTACTTC,CASSLGPGLRVNEQYF,.,.,TRBV11-2,TRBJ2-7,16